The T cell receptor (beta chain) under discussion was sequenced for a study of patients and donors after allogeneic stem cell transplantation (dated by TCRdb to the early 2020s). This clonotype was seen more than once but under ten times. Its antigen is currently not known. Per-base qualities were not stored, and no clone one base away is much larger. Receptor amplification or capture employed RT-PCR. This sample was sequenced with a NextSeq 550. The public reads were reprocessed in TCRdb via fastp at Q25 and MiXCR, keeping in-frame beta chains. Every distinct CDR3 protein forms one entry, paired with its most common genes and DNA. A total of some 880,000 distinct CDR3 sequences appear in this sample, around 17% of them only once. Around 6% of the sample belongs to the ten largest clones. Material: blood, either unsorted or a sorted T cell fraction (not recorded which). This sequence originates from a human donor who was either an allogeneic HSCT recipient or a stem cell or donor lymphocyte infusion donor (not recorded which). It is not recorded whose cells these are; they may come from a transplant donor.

CDR3 region: CASSAARAGGRDTQYF. The DNA sequence reads TGTGCCAGCAGCGCAGCTCGAGCGGGAGGCAGGGATACGCAGTATTTT. The sequence joins TRBV11-2 to TRBJ2-3, with 9 middle bases fitting TRBD2. The CDR3 holds 16 amino acids from the cysteine to the phenylalanine. Only CDR3 DNA is held: 48 bases, read in frame from base 1. Based on the germline V gene, the CDR1 and CDR2 sequences are SGHAT and FQNNGV. The junction shows trimming of 5 bases on V and 6 bases on J, and the gene matches do not reach 12 bases of it.